This record covers a single T cell receptor (beta chain). V shed 4 bases, J shed 7 bases, and the junction held 2 bases outside the gene matches. The CDR3 length is 13 residues. Germline CDR1 and CDR2: LGHDT and YNNKEL (reference sequence). The time point is: blood at routine non-recurrence follow-up after resection. The sequenced material consisted of unsorted whole RNA from tumor, nontumor lung or frozen PBMC. The sample is drawn from a study of spatial heterogeneity in lung cancer. Turning to the study itself: Sequenced were any available follow-up PBMC samples, which had been obtained a median of approximately two years after resection.

TCRdb reprocessed the 5' RACE reads via MiXCR and lists one record per CDR3 protein. This table holds 95,000 to 130,000 distinct CDR3 sequences, 9% to 15% found once. The chain couples TRBV3-1 to TRBJ2-5, with TRBD2 matching 11 bases. The sample was PBMCs, taken at follow-up. The TCR sequence derives from a male donor with early-stage non-small cell lung cancer. The CDR3 DNA sequence: TGTGCCAGCAGCCCAGGGACTAGCGGGACCCAGTACTTC. Its translation: CASSPGTSGTQYF.